The 23 T cell receptor beta chains below were found in one sample sequenced in a study of blood T cell repertoires in COVID-19. The table came from immunoSEQ multiplex PCR; TCRdb's copy has only in-frame clones and leaves some out. Of about 200,000 clones in the sample, approximately 86% were seen once. Material: peripheral blood. The receptors derive from a man aged 55 to 70 with acute or convalescent COVID-19.

CDR3 protein: CASSLPGEGESGNTEAFF. The CDR3 nucleotides are TGTGCCAGCAGCTTACCAGGGGAAGGGGAATCGGGGAACACTGAAGCTTTCTTT. The chain carries TRBV7-6 and TRBJ1-1, with a tentative D call TRBD1 (6 bases). The CDR3 is 18 residues long. Trimming removed 2 bases at V and 1 base at J, with 20 bases between. Germline CDR1 and CDR2: SGHVS and FNYEAQ. Complete variable domain (other parts from reference TRBV7-6 and TRBJ1-1): GAGVSQSPRYKVTKRGQDVALRCDPISGHVSLYWYRQALGQGPEFLTYFNYEAQQDKSGLPNDRFSAERPEGSISTLTIQRTEQRDSAMYRCASSLPGEGESGNTEAFFGQGTRLTVV.

The rearrangement links TRBV5-5 to TRBJ1-1, with D hard to call. Germline assignment: CDR1 SGHKS and CDR2 YYEKEE (reference sequence). Trimming pared 1 base from V and 0 bases from J, leaving 7 bases between. The CDR3 totals 14 residues. The CDR3 region is CASSLQRLNTEAFF. The CDR3 region has the DNA TGTGCCAGCAGCTTGCAGCGCCTGAACACTGAAGCTTTCTTT. Full variable domain (outside the CDR3, taken from reference TRBV5-5 and TRBJ1-1): DAGVTQSPTHLIKTRGQQVTLRCSPISGHKSVSWYQQVLGQGPQFIFQYYEKEERGRGNFPDRFSARQFPNYSSELNVNALLLGDSALYLCASSLQRLNTEAFFGQGTRLTVV.

CDR3 sequence: CASSTDRTNEKLFF. CDR3 nucleotides: TGTGCCAGTAGTACTGACAGGACGAATGAAAAACTGTTTTTT. This chain uses TRBV19 with TRBJ1-4; D is perhaps TRBD1 (6 bases). The CDR3 runs 14 residues. CDR1 and CDR2 (germline): LNHDA, SQIVND (reference sequence). With 4 bases removed from V and 5 bases from J, the gap between germline ends came to 11 bases. The full variable domain, rest sourced from reference TRBV19 and TRBJ1-4, is DGGITQSPKYLFRKEGQNVTLSCEQNLNHDAMYWYRQDPGQGLRLIYYSQIVNDFQKGDIAEGYSVSREKKESFPLTVTSAQKNPTAFYLCASSTDRTNEKLFFGSGTQLSVL.

The chain carries TRBV7-9 and TRBJ1-5; 9 bases map to TRBD1. J gave up 1 base and V 4 bases, and 8 bases lay outside the gene matches. The germline gives CDR1 SEHNR, CDR2 FQNEAQ (reference sequence). The CDR3 covers 17 residues. CDR3 protein: CASSSSAGTGSNQPQHF. Written as DNA, the CDR3 is TGTGCCAGCAGCTCCAGCGCCGGGACAGGGAGCAATCAGCCCCAGCATTTT.

The CDR3 sequence is CASPPGPALKYQETQYF. In nucleotides, the CDR3 is TGTGCCAGCCCCCCAGGCCCCGCTCTAAAGTACCAAGAGACCCAGTACTTC. The chain is built from TRBV28 and TRBJ2-5, with D hard to call. Germline V gene sequence: CDR1 MDHEN, CDR2 SYDVKM. V lost 8 bases to trimming and J lost 0 bases, with 22 bases between them. CDR3 size: 17 residues.

This clone appeared a few times. The rearrangement links TRBV24-1 to TRBJ1-3, with TRBD1 identical over 10 bases. Germline assignment: CDR1 KGHDR and CDR2 SFDVKD. The CDR3 consists of 14 residues. Trimming cost V 9 bases and J 7 bases; bases outside gene matches: 8. CDR3 DNA: TGTGCCACCGTGACAGGGGGCTCAAGGAACACCATATATTTT. It translates to CATVTGGSRNTIYF.

V and J are TRBV6-1 and TRBJ2-1; the match to TRBD1 covers 9 bases. The CDR3 is 16 amino acids. With 3 bases clipped from V and 2 bases from J, the junction kept 5 bases outside the gene matches. Germline CDR1 MNHNS, CDR2 SASEGT. CDR3 sequence (DNA): TGTGCCAGCAGTGATCACACAGGGGGCGCCTACAATGAGCAGTTCTTC. It translates to CASSDHTGGAYNEQFF.

The chain uses TRBV11-2 and TRBJ1-1; maybe TRBD1 (6 bases). Germline V gives CDR1 SGHAT, CDR2 FQNNGV. This CDR3 comprises 15 residues. The germline V and J ends were trimmed by 3 bases and 6 bases, with 17 bases remaining between them. The CDR3 reads CASSLFGTIGPEAFF. CDR3 in DNA: TGTGCCAGCAGCTTGTTTGGGACAATTGGGCCTGAAGCTTTCTTT.

About this clone itself: Relative to the germline gene, one junction end is altered; a read error may explain this. The rearrangement joins TRBV4-1 to TRBJ2-1; 9 nucleotides align to TRBD2. The V gene's germline CDR1 is MGHRA and CDR2 YSYEKL. The CDR3 loop spans 16 amino acids. Written as DNA, the CDR3 is TGCGCCAGCAGTCAAGCGGGGGGCCTGGTCTACAATGAGCAGTTCTTC. Encoded protein: CASSQAGGLVYNEQFF.

CDR3 residues: CASSFGDLPTYEQYF. CDR3 in DNA: TGCGCCAGCAGCTTTGGGGACTTACCAACCTACGAGCAGTACTTC. The rearrangement uses TRBV5-1 and TRBJ2-7; a possible D gene is TRBD2 (6 bases). The V end was cut by 2 bases, the J end by 2 bases, with 14 bases between. The CDR3 totals 15 residues. Germline assignment: CDR1 SGHRS and CDR2 YFSETQ.

The CDR3 spells CASSFGGQSQETQYF. In DNA, the CDR3 is TGCGCCAGCAGCTTTGGGGGACAGAGCCAAGAGACCCAGTACTTC. The J gene is TRBJ2-5, the V gene TRBV5-1; TRBD1 matches at 7 bases. Trimming took 2 bases from V and 1 from J; bases not matched to a gene: 5. The CDR3 consists of 15 residues. The germline CDR1 and CDR2 sequences are SGHRS and YFSETQ. The full variable domain, completed using reference TRBV5-1 and TRBJ2-5, is KAGVTQTPRYLIKTRGQQVTLSCSPISGHRSVSWYQQTPGQGLQFLFEYFSETQRNKGNFPGRFSGRQFSNSRSEMNVSTLELGDSALYLCASSFGGQSQETQYFGPGTRLLVL.

The V gene is TRBV5-1, the J gene TRBJ1-3, with D uncertain. Germline values: CDR1 SGHRS, CDR2 YFSETQ. V was cut by 4 bases and J by 1 base, with 9 bases left in between. This CDR3 is 14 amino acids long. The CDR3 DNA is TGCGCCAGCAGCCTAGGACTGTCTGGAAACACCATATATTTT. Translation gives CASSLGLSGNTIYF.

The chain uses TRBV7-9 and TRBJ2-5, with TRBD1 identical over 7 bases. Per the germline V gene, CDR1 is SEHNR and CDR2 is FQNEAQ (reference sequence). After removal of 1 base from V and 5 bases from J, the junction contained 7 bases not matched to a gene. The CDR3 has 15 residues. The CDR3: CASSLVRGGGETQYF. The CDR3 nucleotides read TGTGCCAGCAGCTTAGTCCGAGGGGGCGGGGAGACCCAGTACTTC.

This clone came up once. This chain uses TRBV14 with TRBJ2-3, with 8 bases aligning to TRBD2. The V and J ends lost 2 bases and 10 bases, in that order; junction bases with no gene match: 8. This CDR3 contains 14 residues. The germline V gene has CDR1 SGHDN and CDR2 FVKESK. CDR3 nucleotide sequence: TGTGCCAGCAGCCAACGGGGGGGCTCCGTTCCGCAGTATTTT. The encoded protein is CASSQRGGSVPQYF.

The chain links TRBV7-9 to TRBJ2-1; 10 positions agree with TRBD1. The V and J ends lost 1 base and 7 bases, in that order; junction bases with no gene match: 10. The CDR3 runs 17 residues. Germline CDR1 SEHNR, CDR2 FQNEAQ (reference sequence). The CDR3, as DNA: TGTGCCAGCAGCTTAGTTAGGGGGACAGGGGATGGGAATGAGCAGTTCTTC. This codes for CASSLVRGTGDGNEQFF.

This clone was observed a few times. The chain links TRBV11-2 to TRBJ1-6; 9 bases fit TRBD1. The CDR3 extends over 14 amino acids. Per germline, CDR1 SGHAT and CDR2 FQNNGV. The J segment lost 7 bases and the V segment lost 5 bases, leaving 3 bases of the junction unmatched. The CDR3 reads CASSAQGANSPLHF. The CDR3 DNA follows: TGTGCCAGCAGCGCACAGGGGGCGAATTCACCCCTCCACTTT. The full variable domain, rest sourced from reference TRBV11-2 and TRBJ1-6, is EAGVAQSPRYKIIEKRQSVAFWCNPISGHATLYWYQQILGQGPKLLIQFQNNGVVDDSQLPKDRFSAERLKGVDSTLKIQPAKLEDSAVYLCASSAQGANSPLHFGNGTRLTVT.

The rearrangement uses TRBV5-1 and TRBJ1-6, with D hard to call. CDR1 and CDR2 from the germline V gene are SGHRS and YFSETQ. The CDR3 length is 14 residues. The V and J ends lost 0 bases and 4 bases respectively, with 5 bases between them. CDR3 in amino acids: CASSLGQYNSPLHF. CDR3 coding DNA: TGCGCCAGCAGCTTGGGTCAGTATAATTCACCCCTCCACTTT.

The chain employs TRBV14 and TRBJ2-2; a weak D match, TRBD2 (5 bases). Trimming removed 1 base at V and 0 bases at J, with 9 bases between. The CDR3 has 16 residues. Germline V gene lookup returns CDR1 SGHDN and CDR2 FVKESK. CDR3 sequence (DNA): TGTGCCAGCAGCCAAGTAGCCGGGACGAACACCGGGGAGCTGTTTTTT. Its protein product is CASSQVAGTNTGELFF.

The chain uses TRBV5-1 and TRBJ1-1, with 8 bases that match TRBD1. V shed 2 bases and J 2 bases; nucleotides not matched to a gene: 5. CDR1 is SGHRS and CDR2 is YFSETQ in the germline V gene. The CDR3 runs to 15 residues. The CDR3 protein is CASSLGDRTNTEAFF. The CDR3 bases are TGCGCCAGCAGCTTAGGGGACAGGACAAACACTGAAGCTTTCTTT.

In its sample, this clone was seen a few times. The V call is TRBV7-9, the J call TRBJ2-7; perhaps TRBD1 as D (6 bases). V was cut by 1 base and J by 6 bases, with 22 bases left in between. The CDR3 contains 17 residues. Germline V gives CDR1 SEHNR, CDR2 FQNEAQ (reference sequence). The CDR3 region has the DNA TGTGCCAGCAGCTTAGAGCTCCAAGGGGGATTTAGGCTCGAGCAGTACTTC. Translation gives CASSLELQGGFRLEQYF. Together with reference TRBV7-9 and TRBJ2-7, the CDR3 gives the full variable domain: DTGVSQNPRHKITKRGQNVTFRCDPISEHNRLYWYRQTLGQGPEFLTYFQNEAQLEKSRLLSDRFSAERPKGSFSTLEIQRTEQGDSAMYLCASSLELQGGFRLEQYFGPGTRLTVT.

The gene calls are TRBV9 and TRBJ2-7; TRBD2 aligns across 7 bases. Per the germline V gene, CDR1 is SGDLS and CDR2 is YYNGEE. The J segment lost 3 bases and the V segment lost 0 bases, leaving 3 bases of the junction unmatched. This CDR3 has 14 amino acids. As DNA, the CDR3 is TGTGCCAGCAGCGTAGTAGCTAGCGGCTACGAGCAGTACTTC. Its protein product is CASSVVASGYEQYF.

The V call is TRBV6-5, the J call TRBJ1-2, with TRBD1 matching 8 bases. This CDR3 is 13 amino acids long. V lost 6 bases and J lost 8; bases outside the gene matches: 8. Germline V gives CDR1 MNHEY, CDR2 SVGAGI. The CDR3 loop reads CASRMTGESGYTF. In DNA form, the CDR3 reads TGTGCCAGCAGGATGACAGGGGAGAGCGGCTACACCTTC.

This clone was seen once. The chain has TRBV7-9 and TRBJ1-2; D is ambiguous. CDR3 length: 15 amino acids. The ends were cut back, 0 bases at V and 7 bases at J, with 15 bases in the middle. CDR1 and CDR2 from the germline V gene are SEHNR and FQNEAQ (reference sequence). In nucleotides, the CDR3 is TGTGCCAGCAGCTTAGCGGGCGCCCTATTAACTGGCTACACCTTC. It is translated as CASSLAGALLTGYTF.